This entry features one TCR beta chain sequence. Its antigen is as yet unknown. The CDR3 length is 14 residues. The germline CDR1 and CDR2 sequences are SQVTM and ANQGSEA. V was pared by 6 bases and J by 0 bases, with 14 bases between. This entry belongs to a study of cytomegalovirus exposure and HLA in healthy donors. Vbeta (60) and Jbeta (13) primers were used in the PCR. The repertoire was sequenced with immunoSEQ multiplex PCR; TCRdb's copy has only in-frame clones and lacks some. In the table there are 150,000 to 200,000 clones, 84% of which are singletons. Study conclusions and caveats: For most subjects, TCR beta sequences were reported to predict HLA-A and HLA-B alleles with accuracy. Roughly uniform sequencing depth across donors was assumed, possibly incorrectly. The only immune exposure information that was available was CMV serostatus.

The gene calls are TRBV29-1 and TRBJ1-1; perhaps TRBD1 as D (5 bases). Sample: PBMCs. This TCR came from a boy under 18 in good health and CMV-seronegative. CDR3 in DNA: TGCAGCGTCTCCCCGGGACTCCTGAACACTGAAGCTTTCTTT. It specifies CSVSPGLLNTEAFF.